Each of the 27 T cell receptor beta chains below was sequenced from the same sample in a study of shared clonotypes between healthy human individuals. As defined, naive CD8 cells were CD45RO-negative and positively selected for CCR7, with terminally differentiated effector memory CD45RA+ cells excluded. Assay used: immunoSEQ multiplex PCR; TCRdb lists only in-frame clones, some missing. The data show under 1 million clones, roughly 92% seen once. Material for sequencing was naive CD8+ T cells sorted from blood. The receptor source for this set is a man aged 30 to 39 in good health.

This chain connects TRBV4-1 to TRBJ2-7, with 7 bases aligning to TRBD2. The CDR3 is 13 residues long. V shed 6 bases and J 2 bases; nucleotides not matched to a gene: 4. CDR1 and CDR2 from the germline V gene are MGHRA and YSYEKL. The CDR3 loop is CASSHGGTYEQYF. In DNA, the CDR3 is TGCGCCAGCAGTCACGGGGGGACCTACGAGCAGTACTTC.

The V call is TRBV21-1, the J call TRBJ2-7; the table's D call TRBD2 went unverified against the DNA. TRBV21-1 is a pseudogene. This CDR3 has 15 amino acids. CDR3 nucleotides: TGTGCCAGCAGCAATGAGCGGTACCTACCCTACGAGCAGTACTTC. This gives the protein CASSNERYLPYEQYF.

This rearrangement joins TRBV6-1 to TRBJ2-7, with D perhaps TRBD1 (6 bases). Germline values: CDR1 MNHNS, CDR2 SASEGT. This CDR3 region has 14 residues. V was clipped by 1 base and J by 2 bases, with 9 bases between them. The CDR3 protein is CASSEDRVPYEQYF. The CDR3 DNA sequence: TGTGCCAGCAGTGAAGACAGGGTGCCCTACGAGCAGTACTTC.

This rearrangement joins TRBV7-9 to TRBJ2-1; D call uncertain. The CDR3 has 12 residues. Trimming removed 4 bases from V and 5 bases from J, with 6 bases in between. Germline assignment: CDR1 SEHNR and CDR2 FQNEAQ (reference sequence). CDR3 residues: CASSWLDNEQFF. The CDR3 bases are TGTGCCAGCAGCTGGTTGGACAATGAGCAGTTCTTC.

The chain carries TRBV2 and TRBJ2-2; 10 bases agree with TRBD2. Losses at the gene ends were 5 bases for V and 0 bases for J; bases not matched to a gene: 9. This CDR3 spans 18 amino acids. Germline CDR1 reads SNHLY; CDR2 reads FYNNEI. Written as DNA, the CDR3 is TGTGCCAGCAGTATGCCTAGCGGGAGAGACGCGAACACCGGGGAGCTGTTTTTT. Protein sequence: CASSMPSGRDANTGELFF. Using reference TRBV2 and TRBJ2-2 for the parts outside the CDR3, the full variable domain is EPEVTQTPSHQVTQMGQEVILRCVPISNHLYFYWYRQILGQKVEFLVSFYNNEISEKSEIFDDQFSVERPDGSNFTLKIRSTKLEDSAMYFCASSMPSGRDANTGELFFGEGSRLTVL.

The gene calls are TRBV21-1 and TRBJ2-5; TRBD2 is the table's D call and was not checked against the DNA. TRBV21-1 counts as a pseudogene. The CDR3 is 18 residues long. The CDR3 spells CASSKGSQEGLAGETQYF. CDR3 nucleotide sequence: TGTGCCAGCAGCAAAGGGAGTCAAGAGGGACTAGCGGGGGAGACCCAGTACTTC.

This CDR3 reads CATSGSGTGNEQFF. The DNA of the CDR3 is TGTGCCACCAGCGGTAGCGGGACTGGAAATGAGCAGTTCTTC. V is TRBV15 and J is TRBJ2-1; 8 bases fit TRBD2. Germline CDR1 is LNHNV and CDR2 is YYDKDF (reference sequence). The V and J ends lost 5 bases and 7 bases, in that order; junction bases with no gene match: 7. The CDR3 covers 14 residues.

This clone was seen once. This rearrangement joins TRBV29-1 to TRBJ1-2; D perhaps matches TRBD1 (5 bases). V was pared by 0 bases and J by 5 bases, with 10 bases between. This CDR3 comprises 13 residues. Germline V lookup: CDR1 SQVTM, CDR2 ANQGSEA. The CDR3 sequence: CSVEEGGTYGYTF. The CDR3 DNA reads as TGCAGCGTTGAAGAGGGCGGGACGTATGGCTACACCTTC. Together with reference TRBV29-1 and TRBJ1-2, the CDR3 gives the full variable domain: SAVISQKPSRDICQRGTSLTIQCQVDSQVTMMFWYRQQPGQSLTLIATANQGSEATYESGFVIDKFPISRPNLTFSTLTVSNMSPEDSSIYLCSVEEGGTYGYTFGSGTRLTVV.

CDR3 bases: TGTGCCAGCAGTTTATCTTGGACTTCGAGCTCCTACAATGAGCAGTTCTTC. It translates to CASSLSWTSSSYNEQFF. V is TRBV28 and J is TRBJ2-1; D perhaps matches TRBD2 (5 bases). The V gene lost 1 base and the J gene lost 0 bases, with 13 bases spanning the gap. The CDR3 has 17 residues. The germline V gene has CDR1 MDHEN and CDR2 SYDVKM.

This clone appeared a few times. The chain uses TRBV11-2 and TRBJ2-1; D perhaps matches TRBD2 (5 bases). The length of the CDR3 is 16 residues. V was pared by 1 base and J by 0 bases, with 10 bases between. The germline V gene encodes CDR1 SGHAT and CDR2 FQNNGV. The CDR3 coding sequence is TGTGCCAGCAGCTTAGTAGTGGGGAGCTCCTACAATGAGCAGTTCTTC. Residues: CASSLVVGSSYNEQFF.

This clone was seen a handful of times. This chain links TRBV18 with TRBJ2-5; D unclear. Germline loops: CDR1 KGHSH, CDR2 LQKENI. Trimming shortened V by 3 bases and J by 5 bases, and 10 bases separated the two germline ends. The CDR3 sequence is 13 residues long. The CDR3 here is CASSPVEPETQYF. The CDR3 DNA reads TGTGCCAGCTCACCCGTCGAGCCGGAGACCCAGTACTTC.

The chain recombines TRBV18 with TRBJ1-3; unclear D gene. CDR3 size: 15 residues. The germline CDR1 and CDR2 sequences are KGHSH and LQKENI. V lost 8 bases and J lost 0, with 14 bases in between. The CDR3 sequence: CASLDTARSGNTIYF. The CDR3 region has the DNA TGTGCCAGCCTTGACACCGCCCGCTCTGGAAACACCATATATTTT.

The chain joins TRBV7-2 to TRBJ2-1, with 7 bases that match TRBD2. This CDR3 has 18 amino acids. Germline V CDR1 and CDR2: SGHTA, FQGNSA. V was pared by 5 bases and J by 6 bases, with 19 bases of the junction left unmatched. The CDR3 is CASSLQPALRELGNEQFF. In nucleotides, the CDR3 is TGTGCCAGCAGCCTCCAACCTGCTTTGCGGGAGTTGGGCAATGAGCAGTTCTTC.

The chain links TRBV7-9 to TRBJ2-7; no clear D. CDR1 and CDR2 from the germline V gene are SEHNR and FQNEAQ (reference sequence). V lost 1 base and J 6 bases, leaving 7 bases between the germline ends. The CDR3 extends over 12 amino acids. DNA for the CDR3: TGTGCCAGCAGCTTAGGGTACGGCGAGCAGTACTTC. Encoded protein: CASSLGYGEQYF.

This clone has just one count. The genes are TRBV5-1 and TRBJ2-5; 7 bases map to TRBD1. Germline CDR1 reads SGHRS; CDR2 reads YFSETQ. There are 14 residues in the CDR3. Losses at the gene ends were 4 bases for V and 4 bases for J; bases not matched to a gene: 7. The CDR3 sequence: CASSGATGLETQYF. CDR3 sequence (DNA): TGCGCCAGCAGCGGGGCGACAGGGCTAGAGACCCAGTACTTC.

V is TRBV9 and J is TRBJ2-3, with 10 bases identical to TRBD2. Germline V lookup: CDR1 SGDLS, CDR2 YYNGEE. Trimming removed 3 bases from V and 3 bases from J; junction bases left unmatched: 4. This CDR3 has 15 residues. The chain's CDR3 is CASSASGRATDTQYF. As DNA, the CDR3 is TGTGCCAGCAGCGCGAGCGGGAGGGCAACAGATACGCAGTATTTT.

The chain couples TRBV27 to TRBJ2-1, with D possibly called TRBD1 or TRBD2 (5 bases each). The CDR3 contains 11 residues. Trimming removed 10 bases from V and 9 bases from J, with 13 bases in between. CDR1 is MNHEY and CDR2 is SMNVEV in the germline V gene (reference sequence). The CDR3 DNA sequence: TGTGCCACCCTCTGGGGGAGTGAGCAGTTCTTC. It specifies CATLWGSEQFF.

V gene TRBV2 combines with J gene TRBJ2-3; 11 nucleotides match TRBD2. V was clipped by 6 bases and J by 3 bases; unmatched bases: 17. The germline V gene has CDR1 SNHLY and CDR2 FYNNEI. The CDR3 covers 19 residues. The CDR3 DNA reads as TGTGCCAGCAGCCTTCGCCCGGAACTAGCGGGAGTCGGGACAGATACGCAGTATTTT. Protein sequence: CASSLRPELAGVGTDTQYF. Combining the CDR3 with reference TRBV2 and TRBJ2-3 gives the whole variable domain EPEVTQTPSHQVTQMGQEVILRCVPISNHLYFYWYRQILGQKVEFLVSFYNNEISEKSEIFDDQFSVERPDGSNFTLKIRSTKLEDSAMYFCASSLRPELAGVGTDTQYFGPGTRLTVL.

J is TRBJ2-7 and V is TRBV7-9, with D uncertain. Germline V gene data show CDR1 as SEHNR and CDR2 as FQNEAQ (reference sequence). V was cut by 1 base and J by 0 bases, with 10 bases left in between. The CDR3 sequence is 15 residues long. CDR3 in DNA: TGTGCCAGCAGCTTAGTTCCGAGGAGCTCCTACGAGCAGTACTTC. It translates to CASSLVPRSSYEQYF.

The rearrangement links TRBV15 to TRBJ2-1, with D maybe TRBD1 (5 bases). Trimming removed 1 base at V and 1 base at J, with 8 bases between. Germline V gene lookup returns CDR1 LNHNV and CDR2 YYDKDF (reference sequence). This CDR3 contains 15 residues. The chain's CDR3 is CATSRGGPSYNEQFF. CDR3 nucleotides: TGTGCCACCAGCAGAGGGGGCCCTTCCTACAATGAGCAGTTCTTC.

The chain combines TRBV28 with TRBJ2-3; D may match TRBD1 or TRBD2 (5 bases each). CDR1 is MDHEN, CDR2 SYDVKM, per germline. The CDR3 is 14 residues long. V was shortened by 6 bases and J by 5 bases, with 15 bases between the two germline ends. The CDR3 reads CASRLDLGGDTQYF. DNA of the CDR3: TGTGCCAGCAGACTGGACCTTGGGGGAGATACGCAGTATTTT.

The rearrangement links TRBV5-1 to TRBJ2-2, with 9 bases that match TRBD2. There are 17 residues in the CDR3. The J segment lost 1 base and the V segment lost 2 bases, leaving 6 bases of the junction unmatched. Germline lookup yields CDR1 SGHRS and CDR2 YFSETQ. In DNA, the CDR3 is TGCGCCAGCAGCTTAGCCGAGACTAGCGGGAACACCGGGGAGCTGTTTTTT. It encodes CASSLAETSGNTGELFF.

CDR3 sequence reads: CASSLRTGGNQPQHF. The CDR3, as DNA: TGTGCCAGCAGCCTCCGGACAGGGGGCAATCAGCCCCAGCATTTT. The chain combines TRBV11-2 with TRBJ1-5; TRBD1 matches 9 bases. J was trimmed by 2 bases and V by 5 bases; bases with no gene match: 4. CDR1 is SGHAT, CDR2 FQNNGV, per germline. The CDR3 consists of 15 residues.

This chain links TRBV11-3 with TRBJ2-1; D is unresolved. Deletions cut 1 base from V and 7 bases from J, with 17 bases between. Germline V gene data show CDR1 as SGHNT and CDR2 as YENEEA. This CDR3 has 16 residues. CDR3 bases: TGTGCCAGCAGCTTAGGATTACTTGGTACACTGAATGAGCAGTTCTTC. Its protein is CASSLGLLGTLNEQFF.

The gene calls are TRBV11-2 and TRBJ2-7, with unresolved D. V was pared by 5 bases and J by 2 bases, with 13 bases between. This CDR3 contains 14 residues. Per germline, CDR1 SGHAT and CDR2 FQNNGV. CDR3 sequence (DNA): TGTGCCAGCAGCCCAGCCGGGCGGCCCTACGAGCAGTACTTC. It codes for CASSPAGRPYEQYF.

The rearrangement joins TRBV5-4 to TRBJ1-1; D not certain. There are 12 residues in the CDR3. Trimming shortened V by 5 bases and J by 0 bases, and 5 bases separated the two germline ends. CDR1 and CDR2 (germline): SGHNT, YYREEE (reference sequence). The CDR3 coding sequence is TGTGCCAGCAGTACCTTGAACACTGAAGCTTTCTTT. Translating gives CASSTLNTEAFF.

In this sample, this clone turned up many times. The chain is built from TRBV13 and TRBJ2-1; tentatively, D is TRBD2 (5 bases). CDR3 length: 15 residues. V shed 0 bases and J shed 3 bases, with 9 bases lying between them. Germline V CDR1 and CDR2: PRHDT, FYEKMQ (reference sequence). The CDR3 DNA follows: TGTGCCAGCAGCTTAGGTAGCGCCGGCTACAATGAGCAGTTCTTC. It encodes CASSLGSAGYNEQFF.